This paragraph reports one TCR beta chain. Its antigen is not known. Assayed TCR templates numbered about 10^5 for each sample. The data were produced by immunoSEQ multiplex PCR, yet TCRdb's version contains in-frame clones alone and is incomplete. The sample holds about 120,000 clones, just under 95% seen once. CDR1 is MNHEY, CDR2 SMNVEV, per germline (reference sequence). The trim removed 6 bases at V and 4 bases at J, leaving 15 bases unmatched. This CDR3 is built from 17 residues. This specimen comes from a study of siplizumab effects on memory and regulatory T cells. Study results and limitations: Naive T cells looked more diverse than memory cells and looked like major alloresponse contributors. In siplizumab cultures, the suppressive function of proliferating Tregs remained unconfirmed.

The TCR sequence derives from a human donor in good health. V and J are TRBV27 and TRBJ1-1, with 9 nucleotides matching TRBD1. Sequenced material: non-Treg CD4+ T cells sorted from blood. As DNA, the CDR3 is TGTGCCAGCAGCCCCCCGGGACAGGGTAAAACCGGCACTGAAGCTTTCTTT. It yields the protein CASSPPGQGKTGTEAFF.